This entry is about one TCR beta chain. Its antigen is not known. The primer mix had 60 Vbeta and 13 Jbeta primers. Sequencing used immunoSEQ multiplex PCR; TCRdb keeps in-frame clones, though not all of them. Its table lists 95,000 to 150,000 clones. This entry is derived from a study of cytomegalovirus exposure and HLA in healthy donors. For the study at large: Out of roughly 200 million T cells, an earlier analysis found fewer than 140 million unique TCR beta sequences in total.

Whole-study results and caveats: In vitro assays verified that three CMV-associated chains recognized CMV antigens specifically.

This TCR came from a man aged 18 to 29 in good health and CMV-seronegative. Sequencing was carried out using PBMCs.

The CDR3 spells CAMAGTQRPYEQYF. DNA for the CDR3: TGTGCCATGGCCGGGACTCAGAGACCCTACGAGCAGTACTTC. The J gene is TRBJ2-7, the V gene TRBV28, with a weak D call TRBD2 (6 bases). CDR1 is MDHEN and CDR2 is SYDVKM in the germline V gene. The CDR3 has 14 amino acids. V lost 10 bases and J lost 2, with 18 bases in between.